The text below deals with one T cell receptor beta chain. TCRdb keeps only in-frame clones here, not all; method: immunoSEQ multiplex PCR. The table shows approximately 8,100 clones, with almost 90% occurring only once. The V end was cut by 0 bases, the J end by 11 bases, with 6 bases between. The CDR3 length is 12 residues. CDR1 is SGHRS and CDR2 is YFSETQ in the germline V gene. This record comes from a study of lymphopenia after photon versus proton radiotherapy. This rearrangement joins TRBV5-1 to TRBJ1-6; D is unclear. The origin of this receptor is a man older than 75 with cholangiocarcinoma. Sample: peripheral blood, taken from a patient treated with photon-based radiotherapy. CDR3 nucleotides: TGCGCCAGCAGCTTGGGTGCGGCACCCCTCCACTTT. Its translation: CASSLGAAPLHF.